These 17 T cell receptor beta chains originate from one sample sequenced in a study of blood T cell repertoires in COVID-19. Measured with immunoSEQ multiplex PCR; TCRdb has only the in-frame clones, and not every one. The sample carries about 110,000 clones, roughly 83% recorded once. The sample was peripheral blood. Every receptor here comes from a human donor in a cohort sampled during active COVID-19.

This sequence joins TRBV7-2 and TRBJ2-1; 9 bases agree with TRBD2. CDR1 and CDR2 (germline): SGHTA, FQGNSA. The CDR3 length is 17 residues. Trimming took 5 bases from V and 1 from J; bases not matched to a gene: 9. For the CDR3, the DNA is TGTGCCAGCAGCCAAGATCTTGCGGGAGGGTCCTACAATGAGCAGTTCTTC. It codes for CASSQDLAGGSYNEQFF.

The chain couples TRBV4-3 to TRBJ2-1; 14 bases align to TRBD2. The CDR3 consists of 16 residues. Germline CDR1 is LGHNA and CDR2 is YSLEER. V lost 5 bases and J lost 5; bases outside the gene matches: 5. CDR3 in amino acids: CASSEGLAGVNNEQFF. DNA for the CDR3: TGCGCCAGCAGCGAGGGACTAGCGGGAGTAAACAATGAGCAGTTCTTC.

This clone was observed a handful of times. The J gene is TRBJ1-1, the V gene TRBV6-5, with D possibly matching TRBD1 (5 bases). Trimming removed 8 bases at V and 0 bases at J, with 10 bases between. Germline CDR1 reads MNHEY; CDR2 reads SVGAGI. There are 13 residues in the CDR3. Here the CDR3 reads CASYRTVNTEAFF. In DNA, the CDR3 is TGTGCCAGCTACAGGACGGTGAACACTGAAGCTTTCTTT.

The chain joins TRBV6-6 to TRBJ2-6, with D possibly TRBD1 on 5 matching bases. The V end was cut by 6 bases, the J end by 3 bases, with 21 bases between. CDR1 MNHNY and CDR2 SVGAGI come from the germline V gene (reference sequence). The CDR3 length is 18 residues. This CDR3 reads CASSRTTASSYGANVLTF. The CDR3 DNA is TGTGCCAGCAGCCGAACGACAGCATCCTCGTATGGGGCCAACGTCCTGACTTTC.

This rearrangement joins TRBV4-2 to TRBJ2-3; 9 bases line up with TRBD2. This CDR3 contains 19 residues. The germline V gene encodes CDR1 LGHNA and CDR2 YNFKEQ. V gave up 1 base and J gave up 4 bases; unmatched junction bases: 15. CDR3 loop: CASSQGPGLAYGYADTQYF. The CDR3 nucleotides are TGTGCCAGCAGCCAAGGGCCGGGACTAGCCTACGGATACGCAGATACGCAGTATTTT.

This rearrangement joins TRBV7-6 to TRBJ2-2; possibly TRBD1 for D (6 bases). CDR3 length: 14 residues. V was cut by 4 bases and J by 2 bases, with 8 bases left in between. Germline V CDR1 and CDR2: SGHVS, FNYEAQ. CDR3 bases: TGTGCCAGCAGCTCGACAGGAAACACCGGGGAGCTGTTTTTT. Translation: CASSSTGNTGELFF.

The chain combines TRBV3-1 (or the pseudogene TRBV3-2) with TRBJ1-2, with 12 bases identical to TRBD1. V lost 0 bases, J lost 7 bases, and 3 bases stayed unmatched. The CDR3 extends over 15 amino acids. In germline, CDR1 is LGHDT, CDR2 YNNKEL (reference sequence). The CDR3 bases are TGTGCCAGCAGCCAAGATCCGGGACAGGGGGCTGGCTACACCTTC. This encodes CASSQDPGQGAGYTF.

The chain is built from TRBV3-1 (or the pseudogene TRBV3-2) and TRBJ1-1; 7 bases are a match to TRBD1. The CDR3 has 14 residues. CDR1 and CDR2 (germline): LGHDT, YNNKEL (reference sequence). Losses at the gene ends were 5 bases for V and 4 bases for J; bases not matched to a gene: 7. The chain's CDR3 is CASSGRGLVTEAFF. The CDR3 DNA sequence: TGTGCCAGCAGCGGAAGGGGGCTTGTCACTGAAGCTTTCTTT.

The chain uses TRBV5-4 and TRBJ2-5, with TRBD2 identical over 7 bases. The germline V gene has CDR1 SGHNT and CDR2 YYREEE (reference sequence). This CDR3 spans 15 amino acids. Losses at the gene ends were 0 bases for V and 5 bases for J; bases not matched to a gene: 7. CDR3 in amino acids: CASSLEGGAGETQYF. The DNA for the CDR3 is TGTGCCAGCAGCTTGGAGGGAGGGGCTGGGGAGACCCAGTACTTC.

The chain employs TRBV11-3 and TRBJ2-5; TRBD2 matches at 10 bases. This CDR3 is built from 15 residues. With 6 bases clipped from V and 1 base from J, the junction kept 5 bases outside the gene matches. CDR1 and CDR2 from the germline V gene are SGHNT and YENEEA. CDR3 coding DNA: TGTGCCAGCAGTCAAACTAGCGGGACCCAAGAGACCCAGTACTTC. Translated, it gives CASSQTSGTQETQYF. The whole variable domain, filled in from reference TRBV11-3 and TRBJ2-5, reads EAGVVQSPRYKIIEKKQPVAFWCNPISGHNTLYWYLQNLGQGPELLIRYENEEAVDDSQLPKDRFSAERLKGVDSTLKIQPAELGDSAVYLCASSQTSGTQETQYFGPGTRLLVL.

V usage is TRBV27 and J usage is TRBJ2-1, with 14 positions matching TRBD2. The CDR3 runs 14 residues. V gave up 4 bases and J gave up 10 bases; unmatched junction bases: 3. Germline assignment: CDR1 MNHEY and CDR2 SMNVEV (reference sequence). In DNA form, the CDR3 reads TGTGCCAGCAGTTCCGGACTAGCGGGGGGAGAGCAGTTCTTC. This codes for CASSSGLAGGEQFF.

The chain uses TRBV7-9 and TRBJ2-2, with 10 bases fitting TRBD2. The CDR3 is 16 residues long. After removal of 2 bases from V and 3 bases from J, the junction contained 3 bases not matched to a gene. CDR1 is SEHNR and CDR2 is FQNEAQ in the germline V gene (reference sequence). CDR3 DNA: TGTGCCAGCAGCTTAAGAGCGGGAGGGGACACCGGGGAGCTGTTTTTT. This codes for CASSLRAGGDTGELFF. Full variable domain (rest looked up from reference TRBV7-9 and TRBJ2-2): DTGVSQNPRHKITKRGQNVTFRCDPISEHNRLYWYRQTLGQGPEFLTYFQNEAQLEKSRLLSDRFSAERPKGSFSTLEIQRTEQGDSAMYLCASSLRAGGDTGELFFGEGSRLTVL.

The chain has TRBV6-2 or TRBV6-3 and TRBJ1-5; no reliable D call. This CDR3 has 14 residues. Trimming removed 0 bases from V and 5 bases from J, with 8 bases in between. Germline assignment: CDR1 MNHEY and CDR2 SVGEGT. The CDR3 region is CASSYSNGDQPQHF. In nucleotides, the CDR3 is TGTGCCAGCAGTTACTCGAACGGAGATCAGCCCCAGCATTTT.

The chain uses TRBV5-8 and TRBJ2-1, with 11 bases matching TRBD2. After removal of 4 bases from V and 0 bases from J, the junction contained 6 bases not matched to a gene. This CDR3 has 17 residues. Germline CDR1 SGHTS, CDR2 YDEGEE. The CDR3 loop reads CASSRLAGSSSYNEQFF. In nucleotides, the CDR3 is TGTGCCAGCAGCCGACTAGCGGGATCAAGCTCCTACAATGAGCAGTTCTTC. The variable domain in full, completed from reference TRBV5-8 and TRBJ2-1, reads EAGVTQSPTHLIKTRGQQATLRCSPISGHTSVYWYQQALGLGLQFLLWYDEGEERNRGNFPPRFSGRQFPNYSSELNVNALELEDSALYLCASSRLAGSSSYNEQFFGPGTRLTVL.

The gene calls are TRBV20-1 and TRBJ1-2, with D maybe TRBD1 (6 bases). The CDR3 length is 12 residues. The V and J ends lost 3 bases and 5 bases respectively, with 10 bases between them. Germline V gene lookup returns CDR1 DFQATT and CDR2 SNEGSKA (reference sequence). For the CDR3, the DNA is TGCAGTGCTAGTGTCGGACAGTATGGCTACACCTTC. It specifies CSASVGQYGYTF.

The chain uses TRBV5-1 and TRBJ2-1, with 11 nucleotides matching TRBD2. The CDR3 totals 15 residues. After removal of 4 bases from V and 5 bases from J, the junction contained 5 bases not matched to a gene. The V gene's germline CDR1 is SGHRS and CDR2 YFSETQ. CDR3: CASSMGLAEDNEQFF. The CDR3 DNA reads TGCGCCAGCAGCATGGGACTAGCGGAAGACAATGAGCAGTTCTTC.

The chain carries TRBV27 and TRBJ1-6, with D uncertain. The germline gives CDR1 MNHEY, CDR2 SMNVEV (reference sequence). The CDR3 extends over 14 amino acids. The germline V and J ends were trimmed by 4 bases and 0 bases, with 4 bases remaining between them. CDR3 sequence reads: CASSSGSYNSPLHF. The DNA for the CDR3 is TGTGCCAGCAGTTCCGGCTCCTATAATTCACCCCTCCACTTT.